This is a list of T cell receptor beta chains from one sample in a study of PD-1 blockade in classical Hodgkin lymphoma. Profiling relied on immunoSEQ multiplex PCR, and the TCRdb table lists in-frame clones only, not all of them. The sample contains tens of thousands of clones, 85% to 95% of which appear only once. Sequencing was performed on peripheral blood mononuclear cells (PBMCs), taken before the fourth cycle of nivolumab. These receptors were obtained from a human donor with classical Hodgkin lymphoma. The CDR3 runs from the conserved cysteine through the conserved F or W. A D gene is named only where the DNA matches it firmly. The size of a clone is reported for some rows only, either as once, few or many, or as a class for expanded clones.

abundance	v_gene	j_gene	d_gene	CDR3aa	CDR3nt
.	TRBV7-2	TRBJ2-7	TRBD2	CASSQPGTSGAAYYEQYF	TGTGCCAGCAGCCAACCGGGGACTAGCGGGGCCGCCTACTACGAGCAGTACTTC
.	TRBV2	TRBJ2-5	TRBD2	CASSPGGAGETQYF	TGTGCCAGCAGCCCGGGGGGGGCCGGGGAGACCCAGTACTTC
.	TRBV7-9	TRBJ2-5	.	CASSLSTGIETQYF	TGTGCCAGCAGCTTATCAACGGGGATAGAGACCCAGTACTTC
.	TRBV4-1	TRBJ2-7	.	CASSQGGGNSYEQYF	TGCGCCAGCAGCCAAGGAGGGGGGAACTCCTACGAGCAGTACTTC
.	TRBV5-4	TRBJ2-4	.	CASSFQGAKNIQYF	TGTGCCAGCAGCTTCCAGGGGGCCAAAAACATTCAGTACTTC
.	TRBV7-9	TRBJ1-2	.	CASSLAGTEEYGYTF	TGTGCCAGCAGCTTAGCCGGGACGGAAGAGTATGGCTACACCTTC
once	TRBV15	TRBJ2-1	TRBD2	CATSSQTSGTYNEQFF	TGTGCCACCAGCAGCCAAACTAGCGGAACCTACAATGAGCAGTTCTTC
.	TRBV19	TRBJ2-2	TRBD1	CAATSGTVNTGELFF	TGTGCCGCAACTTCCGGGACAGTGAACACCGGGGAGCTGTTTTTT
.	TRBV7-2	TRBJ2-7	.	CASSLRPASAFSSYEQYF	TGTGCCAGCAGCTTAAGGCCGGCTAGCGCTTTCAGCTCCTACGAGCAGTACTTC
.	TRBV5-1	TRBJ1-4	.	CASAPSLYEKLFF	TGCGCCAGCGCCCCCAGCTTATATGAAAAACTGTTTTTT
.	TRBV27	TRBJ2-7	.	CASSLGEQYF	TGTGCCAGCAGTTTGGGTGAGCAGTACTTC
.	TRBV7-9	TRBJ2-5	.	CASSLVRAQETQYF	TGTGCCAGCAGCTTAGTACGGGCGCAAGAGACCCAGTACTTC
.	TRBV25-1	TRBJ2-3	.	CASSGEDTQYF	TGTGCCAGCAGTGGGGAAGATACGCAGTATTTT
.	TRBV19	TRBJ1-5	.	CASSIDIRGWQPQHF	TGTGCCAGTAGTATAGATATCAGGGGTTGGCAGCCCCAGCATTTT
once	TRBV7-8	TRBJ2-3	TRBD2	CASSPPGLVGRDTQYF	TGTGCCAGCAGCCCCCCTGGACTAGTCGGCAGGGATACGCAGTATTTT
.	TRBV7-9	TRBJ2-1	.	CASSLSSGYNEQFF	TGTGCCAGCAGCTTGAGTTCCGGGTACAATGAGCAGTTCTTC
.	TRBV5-1	TRBJ1-2	.	CASSLDPGFDPYGYTF	TGCGCCAGCAGCTTGGATCCGGGCTTCGACCCCTATGGCTACACCTTC
.	TRBV15	TRBJ1-5	.	CATSSSGPQHF	TGTGCCACCAGCAGTAGTGGGCCCCAGCATTTT
.	TRBV6-5	TRBJ1-1	.	CASSYYGQTQRAFF	TGTGCCAGCAGTTACTACGGACAAACCCAGCGAGCTTTCTTT
.	TRBV5-5	TRBJ2-1	TRBD1	CASSTDRGREQFF	TGTGCCAGCAGCACCGACAGGGGGCGTGAGCAGTTCTTC
.	TRBV6-1	TRBJ2-7	.	CASSDDRISSYEQYF	TGTGCCAGCAGTGATGACAGGATTAGCTCCTACGAGCAGTACTTC
.	TRBV18	TRBJ1-5	.	CASSPPGQGRPNQPQHF	TGTGCCAGCTCACCACCGGGGCAGGGGAGGCCCAATCAGCCCCAGCATTTT
.	TRBV2	TRBJ1-5	.	CASSDGRGQHF	TGTGCCAGCAGTGATGGGCGGGGGCAGCATTTT
few	TRBV5-5	TRBJ2-7	.	CASSLVGTTYEQYF	TGTGCCAGCAGCTTGGTGGGGACAACTTACGAGCAGTACTTC
few	TRBV6-5	TRBJ1-2	TRBD1	CASRKTGTGSLGYTF	TGTGCCAGCAGGAAAACCGGGACAGGGAGTCTTGGCTACACCTTC
.	TRBV30	TRBJ1-6	.	CAWEPRPNNSPLHF	TGTGCCTGGGAACCTCGGCCGAATAATTCACCCCTCCACTTT
.	TRBV7-7	TRBJ2-5	.	CASSVAMTAQETQYF	TGTGCCAGCAGCGTAGCGATGACAGCCCAAGAGACCCAGTACTTC
once	TRBV2	TRBJ1-4	.	CASRVRGPSEKLFF	TGTGCCAGCAGGGTACGGGGACCGAGTGAAAAACTGTTTTTT